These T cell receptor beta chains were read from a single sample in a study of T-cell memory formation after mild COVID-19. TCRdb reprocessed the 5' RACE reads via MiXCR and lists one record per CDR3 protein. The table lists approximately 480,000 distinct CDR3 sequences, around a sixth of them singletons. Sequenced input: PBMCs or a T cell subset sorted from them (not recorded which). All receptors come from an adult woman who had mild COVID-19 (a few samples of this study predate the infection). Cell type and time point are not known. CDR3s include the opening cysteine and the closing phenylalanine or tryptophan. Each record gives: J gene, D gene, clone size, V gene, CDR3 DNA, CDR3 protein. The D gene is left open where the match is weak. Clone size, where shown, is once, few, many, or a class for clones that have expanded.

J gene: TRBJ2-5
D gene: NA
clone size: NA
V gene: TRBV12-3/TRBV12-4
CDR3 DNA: TGTGCCAGCAGTTTAGCCCTGCAGCTCCAAGAGACCCAGTACTTC
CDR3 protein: CASSLALQLQETQYF

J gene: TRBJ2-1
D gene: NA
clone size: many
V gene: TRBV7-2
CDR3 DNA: TGTGCCAGCAGCTTAAGGATTGCGGGTGAGCAGTTCTTC
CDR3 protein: CASSLRIAGEQFF

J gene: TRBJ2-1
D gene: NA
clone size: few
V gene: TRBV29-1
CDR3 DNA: TGCAGTATAGGGGTGTACGAGCAGTTCTTC
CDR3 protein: CSIGVYEQFF

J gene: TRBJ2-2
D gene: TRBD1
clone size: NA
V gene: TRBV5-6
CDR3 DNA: TGTGCCAGCAGCCTACAGGGGGCGCGAACCGGGGAGCTGTTTTTT
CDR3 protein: CASSLQGARTGELFF

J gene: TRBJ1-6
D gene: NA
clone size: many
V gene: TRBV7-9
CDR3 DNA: TGTGCCAGCAGCTTAGGAAATTCACCCCTCCACTTT
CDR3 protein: CASSLGNSPLHF

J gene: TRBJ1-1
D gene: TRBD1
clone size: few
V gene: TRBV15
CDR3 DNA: TGTGCCACCAGCCCGCGGGACAGGGGACCGAGGAACACTGAAGCTTTCTTT
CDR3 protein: CATSPRDRGPRNTEAFF

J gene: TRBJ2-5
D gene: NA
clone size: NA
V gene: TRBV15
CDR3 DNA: TGTGCCACCAGCAGAGAAGCAGGCCAAGAGACCCAGTACTTC
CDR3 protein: CATSREAGQETQYF

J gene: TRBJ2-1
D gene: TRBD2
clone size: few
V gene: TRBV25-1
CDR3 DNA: TGTGCCAGCAGTGAACCAAGCGGGAGGGCTTTCTACAATGAGCAGTTCTTC
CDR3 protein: CASSEPSGRAFYNEQFF

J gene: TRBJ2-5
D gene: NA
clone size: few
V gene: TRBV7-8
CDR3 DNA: TGTGCCAGCAGCTTAGACAGGGCCACGGCGGAGACCCAGTACTTC
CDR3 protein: CASSLDRATAETQYF

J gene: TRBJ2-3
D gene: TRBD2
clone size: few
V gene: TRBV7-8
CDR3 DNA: TGTGCCAGCAGCTTAGTCGCACTAGCGGGGGGGCCCACAGATACGCAGTATTTT
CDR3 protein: CASSLVALAGGPTDTQYF

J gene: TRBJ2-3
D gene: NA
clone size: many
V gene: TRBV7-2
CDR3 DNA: TGTGCCAGCAGCTACGGACCGTCGAATACGCAGTATTTT
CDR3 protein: CASSYGPSNTQYF

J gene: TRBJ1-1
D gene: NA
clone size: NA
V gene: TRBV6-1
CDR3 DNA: TGTGCCAGCAGTGAAGGGGTACGCACTGAAGCTTTCTTT
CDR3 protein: CASSEGVRTEAFF

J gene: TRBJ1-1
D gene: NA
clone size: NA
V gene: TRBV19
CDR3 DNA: TGTGCCAGTAGTCCGGTGGTGGGGATCACTGAAGCTTTCTTT
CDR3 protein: CASSPVVGITEAFF

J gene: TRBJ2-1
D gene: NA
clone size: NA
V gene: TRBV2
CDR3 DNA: TGTGCCAGCAGTGACAGTTTTTTCCCGGCCAATGAGCAGTTCTTC
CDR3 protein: CASSDSFFPANEQFF

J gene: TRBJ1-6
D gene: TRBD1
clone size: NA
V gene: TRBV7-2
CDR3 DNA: TGTGCCAGCAGCTTAGCCCCCCCGGGACAGGGTTCACCCCTCCACTTT
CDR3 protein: CASSLAPPGQGSPLHF

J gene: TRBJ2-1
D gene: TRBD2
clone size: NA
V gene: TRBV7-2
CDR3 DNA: TGTGCCAGCAGCCCCGGGACTAGCGGGAGCGCCCGGCCGTACGATGAGCAGTTCTTC
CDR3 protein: CASSPGTSGSARPYDEQFF

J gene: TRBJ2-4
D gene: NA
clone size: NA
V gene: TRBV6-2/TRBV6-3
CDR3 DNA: TGTGCCAGCACCAATCCGGGGGAAAAAAACATTCAGTACTTC
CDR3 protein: CASTNPGEKNIQYF

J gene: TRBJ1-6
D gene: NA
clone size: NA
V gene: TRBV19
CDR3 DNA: TGTGCCAGTAGTGTCCGGGTAGAGGCTTCACACCTCCACTTT
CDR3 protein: CASSVRVEASHLHF

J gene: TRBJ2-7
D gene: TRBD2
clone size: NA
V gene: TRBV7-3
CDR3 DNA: TGTGCCAGCAGTAAGGTAGCGGGTGCCTACGAGCAGTACTTC
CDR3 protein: CASSKVAGAYEQYF

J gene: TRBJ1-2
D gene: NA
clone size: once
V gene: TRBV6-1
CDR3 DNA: TGTGCCAGCAGTGAAGGGGGCCCTCTCTATGGCTACACCTTC
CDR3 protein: CASSEGGPLYGYTF

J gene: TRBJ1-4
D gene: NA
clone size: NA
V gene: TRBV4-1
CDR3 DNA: TGCGCCAGCAGCCAAGGGCAGAGTGCAACTAATGAAAAACTGTTTTTT
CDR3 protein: CASSQGQSATNEKLFF

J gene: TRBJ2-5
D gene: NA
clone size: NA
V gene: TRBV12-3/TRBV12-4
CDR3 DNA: TGTGCCAGCAGACTCGGGGTCGCGGAGACCCAGTACTTC
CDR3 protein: CASRLGVAETQYF

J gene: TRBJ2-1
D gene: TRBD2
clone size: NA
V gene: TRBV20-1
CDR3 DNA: TGCAGTGCCCAGTCGGGTCTGAAGCGGGGGGCGGACAATGAGCAGTTCTTC
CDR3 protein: CSAQSGLKRGADNEQFF

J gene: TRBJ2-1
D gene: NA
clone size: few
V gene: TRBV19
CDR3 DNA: TGTGCCAGTATAGGTGCAGGCATTGATGAGCAGTTCTTC
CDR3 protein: CASIGAGIDEQFF

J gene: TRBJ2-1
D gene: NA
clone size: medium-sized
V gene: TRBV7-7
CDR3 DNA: TGTGCCAGCAGCTCAGGGAGGACAGTCGAGGGCAATGAGCAGTTCTTC
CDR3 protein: CASSSGRTVEGNEQFF

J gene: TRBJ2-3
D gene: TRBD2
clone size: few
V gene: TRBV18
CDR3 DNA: TGTGCCAGCTCACCCGGGACTAGTGAGGGTACGCAGTATTTT
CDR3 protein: CASSPGTSEGTQYF

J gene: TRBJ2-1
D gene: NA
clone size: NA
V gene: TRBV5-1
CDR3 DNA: TGCGCCAGCAGCCCGTTGTCCGGGGCGGGTGAGCAGTTCTTC
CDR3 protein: CASSPLSGAGEQFF

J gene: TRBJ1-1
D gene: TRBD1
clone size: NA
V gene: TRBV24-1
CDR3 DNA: TGTGCCACCAGTGATTCACAGGGGAAAAGAGAAGCTTTCTTT
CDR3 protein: CATSDSQGKREAFF